This T cell receptor (beta chain) was observed in a study of T-cell memory formation after mild COVID-19. Across the whole study: The two donors had largely donor-specific TCR clusters.

Unmatched junction bases numbered 5, after V lost 6 bases and J lost 5 bases. The CDR3 consists of 15 residues. Germline V lookup: CDR1 MNHEY, CDR2 SMNVEV (reference sequence). TCRdb reprocessed the 5' RACE reads with MiXCR, giving one entry per CDR3 protein. Of 450,000 or so distinct CDR3 sequences detected, about 23% appear once; the ten largest clones hold approximately 12%. The sample taken for sequencing was PBMCs or a T cell subset sorted from them (not recorded which). The V and J genes are TRBV27 and TRBJ2-3; TRBD2 matches 13 bases. This TCR came from an adult woman who had mild COVID-19 (a few samples of this study predate the infection). Cell type and time point are not known. The CDR3 protein is CASRTSGGARDTQYF. The DNA of the CDR3 is TGTGCCAGCAGAACTAGCGGGGGGGCACGAGATACGCAGTATTTT.